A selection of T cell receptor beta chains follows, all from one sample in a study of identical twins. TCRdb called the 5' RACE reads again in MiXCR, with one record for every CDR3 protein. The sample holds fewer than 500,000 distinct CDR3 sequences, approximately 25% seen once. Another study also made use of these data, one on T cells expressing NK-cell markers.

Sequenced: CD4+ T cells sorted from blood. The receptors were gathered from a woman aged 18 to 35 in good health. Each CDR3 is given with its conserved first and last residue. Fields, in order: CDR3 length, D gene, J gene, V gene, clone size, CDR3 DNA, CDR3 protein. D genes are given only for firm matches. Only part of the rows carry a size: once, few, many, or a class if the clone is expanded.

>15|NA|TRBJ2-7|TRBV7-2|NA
TGTGCCAGCAGCTGGAGGTTGTATAGCTCCTACGAGCAGTACTTC
CASSWRLYSSYEQYF
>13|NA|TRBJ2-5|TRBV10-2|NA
TGCGCCAGCAGATTGGGGGGCCAAGAGACCCAGTACTTC
CASRLGGQETQYF
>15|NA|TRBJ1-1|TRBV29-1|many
TGCAGCGTCCAACAGGGATGGGGGATGAACACTGAAGCTTTCTTT
CSVQQGWGMNTEAFF
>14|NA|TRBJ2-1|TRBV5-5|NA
TGTGCCAGCAGCTTGGGGACTGGACCTGGGGAGCAGTTCTTC
CASSLGTGPGEQFF
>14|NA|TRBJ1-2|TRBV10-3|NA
TGTGCCATCAGTCCAGGACAGCGCAACTATGGCTACACCTTC
CAISPGQRNYGYTF
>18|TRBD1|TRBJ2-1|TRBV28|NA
TGTGCCAGCAGGCGCAGGGGGCGCACTCGATCGGGATACAATGAGCAGTTCTTC
CASRRRGRTRSGYNEQFF
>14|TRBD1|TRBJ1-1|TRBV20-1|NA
TGCAGTGTCTCGGGACAGAGACTGAACACTGAAGCTTTCTTT
CSVSGQRLNTEAFF
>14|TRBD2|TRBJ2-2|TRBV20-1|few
TGCAGTGCGAAACCGGGACTATATACCGGGGAGCTGTTTTTT
CSAKPGLYTGELFF
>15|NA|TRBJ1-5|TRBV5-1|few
TGCGCCAGCAGCTCAACCGGGGCCGCTAATCAGCCCCAGCATTTT
CASSSTGAANQPQHF
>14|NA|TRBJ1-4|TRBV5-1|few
TGCGCCAGCAGCCCTCCGGGGAGGCGAGAAAAACTGTTTTTT
CASSPPGRREKLFF
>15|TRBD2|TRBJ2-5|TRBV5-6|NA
TGTGCCAGCAGCAATGATGGCGGGGGGCGTAATCTCCAGTACTTC
CASSNDGGGRNLQYF
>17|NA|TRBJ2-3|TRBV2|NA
TGTGCCAGCAGTGAAAGGGGGCCTAGCGGGAGCACAGATACGCAGTATTTT
CASSERGPSGSTDTQYF
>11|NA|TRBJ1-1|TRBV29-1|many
TGCAGCGTGACCAGGAACACTGAAGCTTTCTTT
CSVTRNTEAFF
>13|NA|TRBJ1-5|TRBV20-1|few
TGCAGTGCTAGGGTGAGGATCAATCAGCCCCAGCATTTT
CSARVRINQPQHF
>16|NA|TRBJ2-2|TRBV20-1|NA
TGCAGTGCTAGAGATCATGGCCGAGGGGGTACCGGGGAGCTGTTTTTT
CSARDHGRGGTGELFF
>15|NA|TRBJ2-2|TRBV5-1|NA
TGCGCCAGCAGCCTGGCTTTTTCGAACACCGGGGAGCTGTTTTTT
CASSLAFSNTGELFF
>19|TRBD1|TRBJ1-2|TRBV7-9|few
TGTGCCAGCAGCTTATGGGGAGGACAGGGATCTAACGGCGACTATGGCTACACCTTC
CASSLWGGQGSNGDYGYTF
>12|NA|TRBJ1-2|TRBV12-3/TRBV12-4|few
TGTGCCAGCAGGGACTGGGTTAAGGGCTACACCTTC
CASRDWVKGYTF
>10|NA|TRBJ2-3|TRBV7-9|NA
TGTGCCAGCAACCTGGGGAGGCAGTATTTT
CASNLGRQYF
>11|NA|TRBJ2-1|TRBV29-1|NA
TGCAGCGGGACAGAAGGGGATGAGCAGTTCTTC
CSGTEGDEQFF
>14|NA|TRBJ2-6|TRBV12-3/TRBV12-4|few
TGTGCCACTGGTTTTTCAGCTTTGGCCAACGTCCTGACTTTC
CATGFSALANVLTF
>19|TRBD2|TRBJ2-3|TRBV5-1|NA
TGCGCCAGCAGCTCCAGGACTAGCGGGGGGCCTCATAGCACAGATACGCAGTATTTT
CASSSRTSGGPHSTDTQYF
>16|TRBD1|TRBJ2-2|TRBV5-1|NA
TGCGCCAGCACCCCCCAGGGGGCGGTCGACACCGGGGAGCTGTTTTTT
CASTPQGAVDTGELFF
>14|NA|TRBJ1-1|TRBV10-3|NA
TGTGCCATCAGCGCGGGACAATTGAACACTGAAGCTTTCTTT
CAISAGQLNTEAFF
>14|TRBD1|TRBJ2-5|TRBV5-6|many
TGTGCCAGCAGCTCTTGGACAGGGGGAGAGACCCAGTACTTC
CASSSWTGGETQYF
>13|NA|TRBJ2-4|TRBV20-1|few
TGCAGTGCTAAGACCACTCAACACGGCATTCAGTACTTC
CSAKTTQHGIQYF
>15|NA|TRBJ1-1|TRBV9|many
TGTGCCAGCAGCCTCGGACAATGGCCGAACACTGAAGCTTTCTTT
CASSLGQWPNTEAFF
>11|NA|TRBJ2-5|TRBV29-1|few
TGCAGCACAGGGAGAGGAGAGACCCAGTACTTC
CSTGRGETQYF
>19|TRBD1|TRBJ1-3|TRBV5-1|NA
TGCGCCAGCAGCTTGTACGGGACAGGGGAATTCGCTGACGGAAACACCATATATTTT
CASSLYGTGEFADGNTIYF
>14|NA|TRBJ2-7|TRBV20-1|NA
TGCAGTGCTAGAGTGGCAGGGGGGTCCCACGAGCAGTACTTC
CSARVAGGSHEQYF
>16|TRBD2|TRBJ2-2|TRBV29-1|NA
TGCAGCGTTTCCCCCGTAGCGGGCGCGGTCACCGGGGAGCTGTTTTTT
CSVSPVAGAVTGELFF
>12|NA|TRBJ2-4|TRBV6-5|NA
TGTGCCAGCGGCCGGGGACGGGACATTCAGTACTTC
CASGRGRDIQYF
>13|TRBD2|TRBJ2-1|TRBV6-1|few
TGTGCCACCCAACCCGGGACTAGGAATGAGCAGTTCTTC
CATQPGTRNEQFF
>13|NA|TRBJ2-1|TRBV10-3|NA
TGTGCCATCAATAGCGACTCCTACAATGAGCAGTTCTTC
CAINSDSYNEQFF
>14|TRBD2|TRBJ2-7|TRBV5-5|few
TGTGCCAGCAGCTTGCGGACTAGCCTCTACGAGCAGTACTTC
CASSLRTSLYEQYF
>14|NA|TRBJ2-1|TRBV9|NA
TGTGCCAGCAGCGGGAGGGGACGAATGAGTGAGCAGTTCTTC
CASSGRGRMSEQFF
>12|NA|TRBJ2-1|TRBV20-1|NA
TGCAGTGCTAGATCCAGCGGCAATGAGCAGTTCTTC
CSARSSGNEQFF
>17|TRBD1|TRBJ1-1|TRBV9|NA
TGTGCCAGCAGCGCGTACGCGGCCTGGTCAGGGGGCGTTGAAGCTTTCTTT
CASSAYAAWSGGVEAFF
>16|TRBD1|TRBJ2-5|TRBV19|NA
TGTGCCAGTAGTATAACTACAGGGGACCCGCAAGAGACCCAGTACTTC
CASSITTGDPQETQYF
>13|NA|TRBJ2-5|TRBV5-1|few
TGCGCCAGCAGCTTTCAGGTAGAAGAGACCCAGTACTTC
CASSFQVEETQYF
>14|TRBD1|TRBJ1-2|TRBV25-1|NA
TGTGCCAGCAGTGTGGCAGGGGGTAGCTATGGCTACACCTTC
CASSVAGGSYGYTF
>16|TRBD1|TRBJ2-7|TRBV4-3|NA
TGCGCCAGCAGCCATGAATCCGGGACAGGGGGTTACGAGCAGTACTTC
CASSHESGTGGYEQYF
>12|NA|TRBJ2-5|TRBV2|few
TGTGCCAGCAATTCCGGCTTGGAGACCCAGTACTTC
CASNSGLETQYF
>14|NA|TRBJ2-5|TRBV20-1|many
TGCAGTGCTAGATGGTGGGCGGACCAAGAGACCCAGTACTTC
CSARWWADQETQYF
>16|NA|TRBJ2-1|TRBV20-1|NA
TGCAGTGCTAACCTGCCTGGGGCGAGCTCCTACAATGAGCAGTTCTTC
CSANLPGASSYNEQFF
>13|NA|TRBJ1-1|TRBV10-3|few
TGTGCCATCAGGGGGAGAGGCGGAACTGAAGCTTTCTTT
CAIRGRGGTEAFF
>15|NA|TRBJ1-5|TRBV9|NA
TGTGCCAGCAGCCCCAGGGGCCTCCTGAATCAGCCCCAGCATTTT
CASSPRGLLNQPQHF
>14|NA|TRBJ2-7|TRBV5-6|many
TGTGCCAGCAGCTCAATTCAGGCTGCCTACGAGCAGTACTTC
CASSSIQAAYEQYF
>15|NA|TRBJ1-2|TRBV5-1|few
TGCGCCAGCAGCTTGGAGGCAGGGGCTTACTATGGCTACACCTTC
CASSLEAGAYYGYTF
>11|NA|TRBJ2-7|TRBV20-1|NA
TGCAGTAGCGGAACGGGCTACGAGCAGTACTTC
CSSGTGYEQYF
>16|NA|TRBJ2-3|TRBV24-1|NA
TGTGCCACCAGTGACACTGACGGGCGGGATGGGGATACGCAGTATTTT
CATSDTDGRDGDTQYF
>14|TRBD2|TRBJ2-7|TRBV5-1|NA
TGCGCCAGCTTGGAACCGGGACTACCTTACGAGCAGTACTTC
CASLEPGLPYEQYF